A selection of T cell receptor beta chains follows, all from one sample in a study of OX40 agonist ivuxolimab in advanced cancers. TCRdb keeps only in-frame clones here, not all; method: immunoSEQ multiplex PCR. Of 30,000 to 40,000 clones in the sample, approximately 80% were seen once. The specimen comprised CD4+ or CD8+ T cells sorted from blood, sampled in a trial of the OX40 agonist ivuxolimab. These receptors originate from an adult with an advanced solid tumor such as melanoma, head and neck, liver or kidney cancer. Both conserved end residues are part of each CDR3. A D gene is named only where the DNA matches it firmly. Size values are once, few and many counts, or a class for expanded clones, and some rows have none.

D gene,clone size,V gene,J gene,CDR3 protein,CDR3 DNA
.,.,TRBV30,TRBJ2-7,CAWSGGGFSYEQYF,TGTGCCTGGAGCGGAGGCGGGTTCTCCTACGAGCAGTACTTC
.,.,TRBV10-1,TRBJ1-1,CASSDRYEAFF,TGCGCCAGTTCCGACCGTTATGAAGCTTTCTTT
TRBD2,.,TRBV9,TRBJ2-1,CASSVWGTSKGTKQFF,TGTGCCAGCAGCGTATGGGGGACTAGTAAGGGGACTAAGCAGTTCTTC
.,.,TRBV4-1,TRBJ1-1,CASSQVFGVSTEAFF,TGCGCCAGCAGCCAAGTATTCGGGGTGAGCACTGAAGCTTTCTTT
.,.,TRBV30,TRBJ1-5,CAWSAAGGNQPQHF,TGTGCCTGGAGTGCCGCGGGGGGGAATCAGCCCCAGCATTTT
.,.,TRBV5-1,TRBJ1-2,CASSLGWTADGYTF,TGCGCCAGCAGCTTGGGGTGGACAGCTGATGGCTACACCTTC
.,.,TRBV4-2,TRBJ2-7,CASSQVAPPGRSSYEQYF,TGTGCCAGCAGCCAAGTAGCCCCCCCAGGACGCAGCTCCTACGAGCAGTACTTC
.,.,TRBV7-9,TRBJ2-7,CASSPTGGQTTWEQYF,TGTGCCAGCAGCCCAACGGGGGGACAGACTACGTGGGAGCAGTACTTC
TRBD1,.,TRBV30,TRBJ1-5,CAWGDRARNQPQHF,TGTGCCTGGGGGGACAGGGCCCGCAATCAGCCCCAGCATTTT
.,.,TRBV23-1,TRBJ1-6,CASSAPPLHF,TGCGCCAGCAGTGCCCCACCCCTCCACTTT
TRBD1,.,TRBV28,TRBJ2-7,CASTRRQGETYEQYF,TGTGCCAGCACCCGCCGGCAGGGGGAGACCTACGAGCAGTACTTC
.,few,TRBV28,TRBJ1-5,CASRMAGLGQPQHF,TGTGCCAGCAGGATGGCAGGGCTTGGACAGCCCCAGCATTTT
.,.,TRBV11-2,TRBJ1-6,CASRKFVTDSPLHF,TGTGCCAGCAGGAAATTCGTAACGGATTCACCCCTCCACTTT
.,.,TRBV7-2,TRBJ1-2,CASSLAGPNYGYTF,TGTGCCAGCAGCTTAGCGGGACCTAACTATGGCTACACCTTC
.,.,TRBV19,TRBJ2-7,CASSAARSYEQYF,TGTGCCAGTAGTGCCGCTCGTTCCTACGAGCAGTACTTC
.,.,TRBV2,TRBJ2-3,CASSYIITDTQYF,TGTGCCAGCAGTTATATAATCACAGATACGCAGTATTTT
TRBD1,.,TRBV19,TRBJ1-4,CASSPGTETTNEKLFF,TGTGCCAGTAGTCCGGGGACAGAGACAACTAATGAAAAACTGTTTTTT
.,.,TRBV30,TRBJ2-7,CAWRGPVGLNEQYF,TGTGCCTGGAGAGGGCCTGTAGGGCTTAACGAGCAGTACTTC
TRBD2,.,TRBV19,TRBJ2-5,CASSFRLAGGQETQYF,TGTGCCAGTAGTTTTAGACTAGCGGGGGGCCAAGAGACCCAGTACTTC
.,.,TRBV30,TRBJ2-5,CAWDPGVQETQYF,TGTGCCTGGGACCCAGGGGTACAAGAGACCCAGTACTTC
.,.,TRBV10-1,TRBJ2-3,CASSSALTDTQYF,TGCGCCAGCAGTTCTGCACTCACAGATACGCAGTATTTT
TRBD1,.,TRBV5-1,TRBJ1-2,CASTRIGTGDSSGYTF,TGCGCCAGCACCAGAATCGGGACAGGGGATTCTAGTGGCTACACCTTC
.,.,TRBV5-1,TRBJ2-1,CASRDFNEQFF,TGCGCCAGCAGGGACTTCAATGAGCAGTTCTTC